Sequencing of this T cell receptor beta chain was carried out in a study of blood T cells in healthy people across ages. The study drew donors from healthy Caucasian individuals in Russia aged 6 to 90. A second roughly 6 to 11 cycle PCR used barcoded and J-beta primers. TCRdb called the 5' RACE reads again in MiXCR, with one record for every CDR3 protein. The top ten clones hold 3% to 4% of a sample with 550,000 to 650,000 distinct CDR3 sequences, about 25% of them seen once. The germline V gene encodes CDR1 SGHRS and CDR2 YFSETQ. Deletions cut 0 bases from V and 4 bases from J, with 19 bases between. The CDR3 sequence is 17 residues long. Separately, the same data were catalogued under a study of T cells of mothers and their children. As reported in that work: Researchers put all of the extracted RNA into cDNA synthesis, using around 1.5 ug per 15 ul.

The specimen was blood. This TCR came from a boy between 2 and 15 years old in good health. The chain carries TRBV5-1 and TRBJ1-2, with D tentatively TRBD1 (5 bases). Written as DNA, the CDR3 is TGCGCCAGCAGCTTGGGAGGCGGGACGCCCGGTGCCTATGGCTACACCTTC. This gives the protein CASSLGGGTPGAYGYTF.